Below are 30 T cell receptor beta chains sequenced from a single sample in a study of identifying expanded T cells in peripheral blood. Only in-frame clones appear in the TCRdb table, and some are missing; sequencing was by immunoSEQ multiplex PCR. The table records over 75,000 clones, around 88% of them present only once. The specimen was blood. The receptor set was obtained from a person between 18 and 75 years old in good health.

The gene calls are TRBV6-4 and TRBJ2-5, with D unclear. Germline loops: CDR1 MRHNA, CDR2 SNTAGT. V shed 3 bases and J shed 2 bases, with 13 bases lying between them. The CDR3 has 15 amino acids. CDR3 in amino acids: CASSENSGRQETQYF. DNA of the CDR3: TGTGCCAGCAGTGAAAACTCAGGCCGTCAAGAGACCCAGTACTTC.

As concerns this clone: Other DNA sequences within the sample encode an identical CDR3. The chain combines TRBV30 with TRBJ1-5; the match to TRBD1 covers 7 bases. The germline gives CDR1 GTSNPN, CDR2 SVGIG (reference sequence). CDR3 length: 13 residues. The junction had 1 base not matched to a gene; V was cut back by 0 bases and J by 5 bases. CDR3 coding DNA: TGTGCCTGGAGTGTTCAGGGGGATCAGCCCCAGCATTTT. Translated: CAWSVQGDQPQHF.

The chain combines TRBV2 with TRBJ2-7; TRBD1 or TRBD2 may be the D gene (5 bases each). Germline assignment: CDR1 SNHLY and CDR2 FYNNEI. The V and J ends lost 8 bases and 6 bases respectively, with 8 bases between them. This CDR3 contains 10 residues. CDR3 protein: CASWGSEQYF. The CDR3 DNA sequence: TGTGCCAGCTGGGGGTCCGAGCAGTACTTC. The complete variable domain, with remaining parts taken from reference TRBV2 and TRBJ2-7, reads EPEVTQTPSHQVTQMGQEVILRCVPISNHLYFYWYRQILGQKVEFLVSFYNNEISEKSEIFDDQFSVERPDGSNFTLKIRSTKLEDSAMYFCASWGSEQYFGPGTRLTVT.

The V and J genes are TRBV4-2 and TRBJ1-3; tentative D call: TRBD1 (5 bases). CDR3 size: 18 residues. V was shortened by 0 bases and J by 0 bases, with 15 bases between the two germline ends. Per germline, CDR1 LGHNA and CDR2 YNFKEQ. The CDR3: CASSQDTQGAGSGNTIYF. CDR3 in DNA: TGTGCCAGCAGCCAAGATACTCAGGGCGCTGGCTCTGGAAACACCATATATTTT.

V and J are TRBV7-3 and TRBJ2-3; D may be TRBD2 (6 bases). CDR3 length: 12 amino acids. Between the trimmed V and J ends, which lost 4 bases and 6 bases, there was a span of 8 bases. Germline V lookup: CDR1 SGHTA, CDR2 FQGTGA. Here the CDR3 reads CASSSGGDTQYF. CDR3 sequence (DNA): TGTGCCAGCAGCTCCGGAGGGGATACGCAGTATTTT.

This rearrangement joins TRBV6-5 to TRBJ1-2, with no clear D. CDR3 length: 15 residues. The germline CDR1 and CDR2 sequences are MNHEY and SVGAGI. V was trimmed by 2 bases and J by 4 bases, leaving 14 bases between them. In nucleotides, the CDR3 is TGTGCCAGCAGTTACCTCCCCTCCCTCGGCTATGGCTACACCTTC. Translation: CASSYLPSLGYGYTF.

The J gene is TRBJ2-1, the V gene TRBV18, with D perhaps given as TRBD1 or TRBD2 (6 bases each). Trimming took 0 bases from V and 5 from J, leaving 8 bases between them. The CDR3 is 14 residues long. The germline gives CDR1 KGHSH, CDR2 LQKENI. The CDR3 region is CASSPPEGDNEQFF. The CDR3, as DNA: TGTGCCAGCTCACCACCGGAGGGGGACAATGAGCAGTTCTTC.

This CDR3 is CASSPDNTEAFF. The DNA of the CDR3 is TGTGCCAGCTCACCGGACAACACTGAAGCTTTCTTT. The V gene is TRBV18, the J gene TRBJ1-1; no definite D call. The germline V and J ends were trimmed by 3 bases and 2 bases, with 4 bases remaining between them. Germline V gene sequence: CDR1 KGHSH, CDR2 LQKENI. The CDR3 is made up of 12 amino acids. The whole variable domain, remainder taken from reference TRBV18 and TRBJ1-1, is NAGVMQNPRHLVRRRGQEARLRCSPMKGHSHVYWYRQLPEEGLKFMVYLQKENIIDESGMPKERFSAEFPKEGPSILRIQQVVRGDSAAYFCASSPDNTEAFFGQGTRLTVV.

This clone counts as medium-sized (0.01 to 0.1%). This chain uses TRBV4-3 with TRBJ2-7; D unresolved. The germline V and J ends were trimmed by 0 bases and 5 bases, with 11 bases remaining between them. The germline V gene has CDR1 LGHNA and CDR2 YSLEER. The CDR3 totals 14 residues. In nucleotides, the CDR3 is TGCGCCAGCAGCCAAGAAATAGGGAAGGACGAGCAGTACTTC. Translation gives CASSQEIGKDEQYF.

The rearrangement links TRBV5-1 to TRBJ1-3; D unclear. Germline lookup yields CDR1 SGHRS and CDR2 YFSETQ. The CDR3 is 12 residues long. The ends were cut back, 4 bases at V and 4 bases at J, with 6 bases in the middle. CDR3 protein: CASSPSGNTIYF. Written as DNA, the CDR3 is TGCGCCAGCAGCCCCTCGGGAAACACCATATATTTT.

This chain uses TRBV5-6 with TRBJ2-1, with TRBD2 matching over 14 bases. The CDR3 totals 15 residues. The V and J ends lost 4 bases and 5 bases, in that order; junction bases with no gene match: 2. Germline V CDR1 and CDR2: SGHDT, YYEEEE. CDR3 DNA: TGTGCCAGCAGCGGGACTAGCGGGAGTGACAATGAGCAGTTCTTC. Translation: CASSGTSGSDNEQFF.

The chain couples TRBV5-1 to TRBJ2-5; 12 nucleotides align to TRBD2. Germline V gene sequence: CDR1 SGHRS, CDR2 YFSETQ. The junction had 5 bases not matched to a gene; V was cut back by 1 base and J by 1 base. The CDR3 sequence is 17 residues long. The CDR3 protein is CASSLRGLAGTQETQYF. CDR3 DNA sequence: TGCGCCAGCAGCTTGCGCGGACTAGCGGGAACCCAAGAGACCCAGTACTTC.

The chain links TRBV4-1 to TRBJ1-4; 11 nucleotides match TRBD1. Germline values: CDR1 MGHRA, CDR2 YSYEKL. The CDR3 runs to 17 residues. The junction had 11 bases not matched to a gene; V was cut back by 4 bases and J by 7 bases. The CDR3 coding sequence is TGCGCCAGCAGCCTGTTTGGACAGGGGGCACGAGGTGAAAAACTGTTTTTT. Translated, it gives CASSLFGQGARGEKLFF.

The gene calls are TRBV7-3 and TRBJ2-3; D gene ambiguous. Trimming left V 4 bases short and J 2 bases short, with 7 bases between. The CDR3 is 13 residues long. CDR1 is SGHTA and CDR2 is FQGTGA in the germline V gene. The CDR3 is CASSYAPTDTQYF. The CDR3 coding sequence is TGTGCCAGCAGCTATGCCCCCACAGATACGCAGTATTTT.

The table lists this clone with a few counts. The V call is TRBV9, the J call TRBJ1-6, with D possibly matching TRBD1 (6 bases). CDR3 length: 14 amino acids. Looked up from germline, CDR1 is SGDLS and CDR2 is YYNGEE. Trimming pared 1 base from V and 8 bases from J, leaving 10 bases between. The CDR3 protein is CASSVKQGDSPLHF. CDR3 coding DNA: TGTGCCAGCAGCGTAAAACAGGGTGATTCACCCCTCCACTTT.

The chain links TRBV21-1 to TRBJ2-2; the table names TRBD1, a call not compared with the DNA. TRBV21-1 is a pseudogene. The CDR3 has 15 amino acids. CDR3: CASSKGQGDTGELFF. CDR3 DNA sequence: TGTGCCAGCAGCAAGGGACAGGGGGACACCGGGGAGCTGTTTTTT.

The rearrangement uses TRBV18 and TRBJ2-7; 9 bases are shared with TRBD1. The germline V gene encodes CDR1 KGHSH and CDR2 LQKENI. With V trimmed by 1 base and J by 3 bases, 4 bases remained unmatched. CDR3 length: 15 residues. The CDR3 region is CASSPLRTGVYEQYF. In DNA form, the CDR3 reads TGTGCCAGCTCACCACTCCGGACAGGGGTCTACGAGCAGTACTTC.

V is TRBV7-9 and J is TRBJ2-5, with a tentative D call TRBD2 (6 bases). Germline CDR1 reads SEHNR; CDR2 reads FQNEAQ (reference sequence). With 4 bases removed from V and 2 bases from J, the gap between germline ends came to 11 bases. This CDR3 is built from 14 residues. CDR3 residues: CASSSGVGQETQYF. The CDR3 DNA sequence: TGTGCCAGCAGCTCGGGAGTAGGGCAAGAGACCCAGTACTTC.

The V and J genes are TRBV9 and TRBJ2-7; 8 nucleotides align to TRBD2. After removal of 3 bases from V and 0 bases from J, the junction contained 5 bases not matched to a gene. Looked up from germline, CDR1 is SGDLS and CDR2 is YYNGEE. There are 15 residues in the CDR3. The CDR3: CASSGGLDNSYEQYF. In nucleotides, the CDR3 is TGTGCCAGCAGCGGGGGACTAGATAACTCCTACGAGCAGTACTTC.

This clone is a singleton in its sample. The rearrangement uses TRBV9 and TRBJ1-2; 8 nucleotides align to TRBD1. Germline CDR1 is SGDLS and CDR2 is YYNGEE. V shed 2 bases, J shed 4 bases, and the junction held 4 bases outside the gene matches. The CDR3 spans 14 residues. This chain's CDR3 is CASSVDRGGYGYTF. For the CDR3, the DNA is TGTGCCAGCAGCGTTGACAGGGGCGGCTATGGCTACACCTTC.

The V call is TRBV5-1, the J call TRBJ1-2, with D unclear. Trimming took off 0 bases at V and 0 bases at J, with 9 bases between the two ends. Per germline, CDR1 SGHRS and CDR2 YFSETQ. The CDR3 consists of 15 residues. CDR3 residues: CASSLDIPTNYGYTF. CDR3 coding DNA: TGCGCCAGCAGCTTGGACATCCCCACTAACTATGGCTACACCTTC.

This clone was recorded only once. The chain is built from TRBV2 and TRBJ2-7, with TRBD1 as a possible D gene (7 bases). The CDR3 contains 14 residues. Trimming took off 8 bases at V and 3 bases at J, with 17 bases between the two ends. Germline assignment: CDR1 SNHLY and CDR2 FYNNEI. CDR3 residues: CASDLNRGGYEQYF. CDR3 nucleotide sequence: TGTGCCAGCGATTTAAACAGGGGAGGCTACGAGCAGTACTTC.

The sample holds one count of this clone. The rearrangement links TRBV10-3 to TRBJ2-7; possibly TRBD2 for D (6 bases). V shed 4 bases and J shed 2 bases, with 12 bases lying between them. This CDR3 has 14 amino acids. CDR1 is ENHRY and CDR2 is SYGVKD in the germline V gene. The CDR3 DNA reads TGTGCCATCAGTGCGCTAGCGAATGCCTACGAGCAGTACTTC. The encoded protein is CAISALANAYEQYF.

The genes are TRBV11-2 and TRBJ2-7, with 9 bases fitting TRBD1. Germline loops: CDR1 SGHAT, CDR2 FQNNGV. V lost 3 bases to trimming and J lost 1 base; unmatched junction nucleotides: 7. This CDR3 spans 16 amino acids. The CDR3 protein is CASSFRQGGLSYEQYF. In DNA, the CDR3 is TGTGCCAGCAGCTTCCGACAGGGGGGTTTATCCTACGAGCAGTACTTC. The full variable domain, in which reference TRBV11-2 and TRBJ2-7 provide the parts outside the CDR3, is EAGVAQSPRYKIIEKRQSVAFWCNPISGHATLYWYQQILGQGPKLLIQFQNNGVVDDSQLPKDRFSAERLKGVDSTLKIQPAKLEDSAVYLCASSFRQGGLSYEQYFGPGTRLTVT.

This chain's CDR3 is CASLIVEQFF. CDR3 DNA: TGTGCCAGCTTGATCGTCGAGCAGTTCTTC. The chain is built from TRBV2 and TRBJ2-1; D remains ambiguous. Per the germline V gene, CDR1 is SNHLY and CDR2 is FYNNEI. V lost 8 bases to trimming and J lost 10 bases, with 9 bases between them. This CDR3 is 10 amino acids long.

CDR3 in amino acids: CSVNSGETQYF. The CDR3 DNA sequence: TGCAGCGTGAATAGTGGGGAGACCCAGTACTTC. The chain joins TRBV29-1 to TRBJ2-5, with no clear D. The length of the CDR3 is 11 residues. Per germline, CDR1 SQVTM and CDR2 ANQGSEA. Trimming cost V 6 bases and J 5 bases, with 10 bases left between them.

This clone was observed once. The chain uses TRBV30 and TRBJ2-7, with 9 bases lining up with TRBD2. This CDR3 spans 14 amino acids. The V and J ends lost 0 bases and 4 bases, in that order; junction bases with no gene match: 4. From germline, CDR1 is GTSNPN and CDR2 SVGIG (reference sequence). DNA of the CDR3: TGTGCCTGGAGTGTTGGCGGGGGGGCATACGAGCAGTACTTC. Residues: CAWSVGGGAYEQYF.

The CDR3 here is CASSLGLAGAAETQYF. DNA for the CDR3: TGTGCCAGCAGCTTGGGACTAGCGGGAGCCGCAGAGACCCAGTACTTC. The rearrangement joins TRBV5-4 to TRBJ2-5; 12 bases align to TRBD2. In germline, CDR1 is SGHNT, CDR2 YYREEE (reference sequence). The length of the CDR3 is 16 residues. Germline trimming cut 0 bases from V and 4 bases from J; bases unmatched to any gene: 4. The full variable domain, its missing parts supplied by reference TRBV5-4 and TRBJ2-5, is ETGVTQSPTHLIKTRGQQVTLRCSSQSGHNTVSWYQQALGQGPQFIFQYYREEENGRGNFPPRFSGLQFPNYSSELNVNALELDDSALYLCASSLGLAGAAETQYFGPGTRLLVL.

The chain links TRBV19 to TRBJ2-3; weak D call: TRBD1 (6 bases). The germline CDR1 and CDR2 sequences are LNHDA and SQIVND (reference sequence). With 6 bases removed from V and 4 bases from J, the gap between germline ends came to 14 bases. The CDR3 spans 14 residues. The CDR3 reads CASRGRGSSDTQYF. As DNA, the CDR3 is TGTGCCAGTAGGGGCAGGGGCAGTTCAGATACGCAGTATTTT.

The chain couples TRBV19 to TRBJ1-1, with a tentative D call TRBD1 (5 bases). V was clipped by 3 bases and J by 0 bases, with 14 bases between them. Per the germline V gene, CDR1 is LNHDA and CDR2 is SQIVND (reference sequence). The CDR3 runs 16 residues. DNA for the CDR3: TGTGCCAGTAGTATCGGAGCAGGGCCATTGAACACTGAAGCTTTCTTT. The encoded protein is CASSIGAGPLNTEAFF. The variable domain in full, with the rest retrieved from reference TRBV19 and TRBJ1-1, is DGGITQSPKYLFRKEGQNVTLSCEQNLNHDAMYWYRQDPGQGLRLIYYSQIVNDFQKGDIAEGYSVSREKKESFPLTVTSAQKNPTAFYLCASSIGAGPLNTEAFFGQGTRLTVV.